This TCR beta chain stems from a study of T cells after yellow fever vaccination. Across the study: With SMART-Seq v4 Ultra Low Input, the fractions containing low cell numbers were prepared. The study, taken as a whole, reports: The secondary response was weaker but peaked faster, day 5 versus 15. Post-booster samples contained most primary-vaccination clones (approximately 96% CD4, about 90% CD8).

A process of 5'RACE template switching, which added a universal primer site and UMIs, was used to make TCR cDNA. MiXCR, applied by TCRdb to the 5' RACE reads, yields one record per CDR3 protein. The table lists roughly 400,000 distinct CDR3 sequences, under 20% of them singletons. Concerning this clonotype itself: What it binds is unknown.

With V trimmed by 0 bases and J by 8 bases, 6 bases remained unmatched. This CDR3 region has 16 residues. Germline CDR1 and CDR2: SGHTA and FQGNSA. The sequence was obtained from a man in his late teens or twenties who received the YFV17D yellow fever vaccine. The chain links TRBV7-2 to TRBJ2-1; 11 positions match TRBD2. The input for sequencing was PBMCs, taken before the yellow fever booster vaccination. The CDR3 reads CASSLAQGTSGYEQFF. As DNA, the CDR3 is TGTGCCAGCAGCTTAGCCCAAGGGACTAGCGGTTATGAGCAGTTCTTC.